This T cell receptor beta chain was captured in a study of T cells in Graves' hyperthyroidism and ophthalmopathy. Study at large: Peripheral blood was obtained at initial diagnosis, preceding any treatment.

Using RNA transcripts as the source, TCR beta CDR3 regions were amplified. Carried out on the TCR CDR3, a first-round RT-PCR used the HTBI primer set. Each CDR3 protein gets one entry after TCRdb re-called the multiplex PCR reads with MiXCR. The repertoire includes hundreds of thousands of distinct CDR3 sequences, roughly 14% of them detected once, and 28% sits in the top ten. The CDR3 is made up of 19 amino acids. The germline V gene encodes CDR1 SGDLS and CDR2 YYNGEE. V lost 3 bases and J lost 9; bases outside the gene matches: 16. The table lists this clonotype with a few counts. The sequenced sample consisted of blood. The source of this sequence is a woman aged 18-29 years with Graves' hyperthyroidism that later progressed to Graves' ophthalmopathy. The chain employs TRBV9 and TRBJ2-1; 15 nucleotides line up with TRBD2. The chain's CDR3 is CASSDPGLAGGGAAFEQFF. The CDR3 nucleotides read TGTGCCAGCAGCGATCCGGGACTAGCGGGAGGTGGGGCGGCGTTTGAGCAGTTCTTC.